The entry below describes one T cell receptor beta chain. The sample belongs to a study of blood T cell repertoires in COVID-19. The overall study: Acute and convalescent COVID-19 specimens originated in the United States, Italy and Spain. PBMCs, B-cell-depleted T cells, or T cells provided the cDNA or gDNA that made up the material.

Trimming pared 3 bases from V and 5 bases from J, leaving 18 bases between. Germline values: CDR1 SQVTM, CDR2 ANQGSEA. This CDR3 contains 15 residues. Generated by immunoSEQ multiplex PCR, the TCRdb table keeps only in-frame clones and is missing some. The sample has 150,000 to 200,000 clones; around nine tenths are singletons. Sequencing input: peripheral blood. This chain uses TRBV29-1 with TRBJ2-3; TRBD2 might be the D (7 bases). The clonotype comes from a man in his 70s with active or convalescent COVID-19. CDR3 protein: CSVESRGAVVDTQYF. CDR3 DNA: TGCAGCGTTGAGTCCCGGGGGGCTGTGGTAGATACGCAGTATTTT.